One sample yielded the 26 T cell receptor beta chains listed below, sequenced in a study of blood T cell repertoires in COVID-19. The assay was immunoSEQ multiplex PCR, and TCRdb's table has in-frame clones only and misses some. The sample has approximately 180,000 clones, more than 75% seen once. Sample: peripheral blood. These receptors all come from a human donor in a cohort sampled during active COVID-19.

CDR3 in amino acids: CASSQDLAGNTEAFF. In DNA form, the CDR3 reads TGCGCCAGCAGCCAAGATCTCGCGGGGAACACTGAAGCTTTCTTT. The V and J genes are TRBV4-3 and TRBJ1-1; D gene uncertain. The CDR3 extends over 15 amino acids. Trimming left V 0 bases short and J 1 base short, with 9 bases between. CDR1 LGHNA and CDR2 YSLEER come from the germline V gene.

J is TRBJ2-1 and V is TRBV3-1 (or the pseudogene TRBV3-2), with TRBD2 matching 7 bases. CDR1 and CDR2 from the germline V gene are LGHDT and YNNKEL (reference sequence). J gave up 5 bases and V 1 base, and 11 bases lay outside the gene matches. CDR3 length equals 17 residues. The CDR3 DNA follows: TGTGCCAGCAGCCAAGTTAACCTAGCGGCCCTCGACAATGAGCAGTTCTTC. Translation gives CASSQVNLAALDNEQFF.

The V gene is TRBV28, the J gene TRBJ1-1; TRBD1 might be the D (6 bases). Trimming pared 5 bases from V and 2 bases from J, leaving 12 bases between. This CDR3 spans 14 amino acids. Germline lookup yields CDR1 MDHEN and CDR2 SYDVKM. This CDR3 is CASSPPTGNTEAFF. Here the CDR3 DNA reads TGTGCCAGCAGTCCGCCGACAGGCAACACTGAAGCTTTCTTT.

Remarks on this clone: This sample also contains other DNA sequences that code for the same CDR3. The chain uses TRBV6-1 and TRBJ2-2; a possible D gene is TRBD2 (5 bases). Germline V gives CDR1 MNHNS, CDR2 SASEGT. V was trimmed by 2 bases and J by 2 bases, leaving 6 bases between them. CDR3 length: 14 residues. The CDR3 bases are TGTGCCAGCAGTGAAACTAGTAACACCGGGGAGCTGTTTTTT. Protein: CASSETSNTGELFF.

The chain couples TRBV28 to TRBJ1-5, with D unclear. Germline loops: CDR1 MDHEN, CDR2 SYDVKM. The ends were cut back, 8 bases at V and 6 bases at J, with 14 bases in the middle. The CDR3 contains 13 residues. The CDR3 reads CASWGAHGQPQHF. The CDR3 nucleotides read TGTGCCAGCTGGGGAGCACATGGTCAGCCCCAGCATTTT.

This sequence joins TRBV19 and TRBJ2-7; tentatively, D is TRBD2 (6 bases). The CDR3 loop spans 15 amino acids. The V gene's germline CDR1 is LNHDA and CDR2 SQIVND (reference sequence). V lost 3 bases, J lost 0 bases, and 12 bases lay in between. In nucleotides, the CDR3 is TGTGCCAGTAGTATCGGAGGGGCTATCTCCTACGAGCAGTACTTC. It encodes CASSIGGAISYEQYF.

Here the CDR3 reads CTSSHWLDAGRTYEQYF. Written as DNA, the CDR3 is TGCACCAGCAGCCATTGGCTGGATGCGGGGAGGACCTACGAGCAGTACTTC. The gene calls are TRBV1 and TRBJ2-7; the table's D gene call, TRBD2, was not cross checked with the DNA. TRBV1 is shown as a pseudogene. This CDR3 contains 17 residues.

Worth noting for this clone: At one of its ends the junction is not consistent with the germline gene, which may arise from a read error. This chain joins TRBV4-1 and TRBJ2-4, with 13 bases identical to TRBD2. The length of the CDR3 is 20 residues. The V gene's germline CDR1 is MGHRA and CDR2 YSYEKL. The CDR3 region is CASSPTPLAGGNIATNIQYF. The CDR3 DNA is TGCGCCAGCAGCCCGACCCCACTAGCGGGAGGGAACATAGCCACAAACATTCAGTACTTC.

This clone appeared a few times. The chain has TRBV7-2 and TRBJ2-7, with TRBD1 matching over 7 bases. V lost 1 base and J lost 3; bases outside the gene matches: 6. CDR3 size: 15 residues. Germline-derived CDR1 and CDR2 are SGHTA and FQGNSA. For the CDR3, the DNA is TGTGCCAGCAGCTTAGACCCGGGACAGCACTACGAGCAGTACTTC. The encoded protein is CASSLDPGQHYEQYF.

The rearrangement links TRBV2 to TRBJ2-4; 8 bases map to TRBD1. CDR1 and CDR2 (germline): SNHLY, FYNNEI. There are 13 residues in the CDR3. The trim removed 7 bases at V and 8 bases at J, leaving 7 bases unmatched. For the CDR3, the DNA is TGTGCCAGCACCCGACAGGGGATAGACATTCAGTACTTC. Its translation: CASTRQGIDIQYF.

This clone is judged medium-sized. CDR3 protein: CASSRSGSSYEQYF. CDR3 coding DNA: TGTGCCAGCAGCCGTAGCGGTAGCTCCTACGAGCAGTACTTC. The rearrangement links TRBV7-9 to TRBJ2-7, with a possible D match to TRBD2 (6 bases). Trimming cost V 5 bases and J 0 bases, with 11 bases left between them. The CDR3 totals 14 residues. CDR1 SEHNR and CDR2 FQNEAQ come from the germline V gene (reference sequence).

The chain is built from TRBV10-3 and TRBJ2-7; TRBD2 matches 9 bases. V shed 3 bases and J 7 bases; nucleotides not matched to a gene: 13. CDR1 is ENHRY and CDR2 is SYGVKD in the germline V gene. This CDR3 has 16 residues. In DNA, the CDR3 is TGTGCCATCAGTGAATTTCTAGCGGGATCTAGTGGGGAGCAGTACTTC. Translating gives CAISEFLAGSSGEQYF.

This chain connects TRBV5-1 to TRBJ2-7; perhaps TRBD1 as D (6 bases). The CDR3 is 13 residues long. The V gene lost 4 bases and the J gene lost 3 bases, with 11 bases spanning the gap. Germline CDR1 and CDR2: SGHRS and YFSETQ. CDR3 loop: CASSPGQYYEQYF. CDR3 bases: TGCGCCAGCAGCCCCGGACAGTACTACGAGCAGTACTTC. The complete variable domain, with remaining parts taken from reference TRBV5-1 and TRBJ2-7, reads KAGVTQTPRYLIKTRGQQVTLSCSPISGHRSVSWYQQTPGQGLQFLFEYFSETQRNKGNFPGRFSGRQFSNSRSEMNVSTLELGDSALYLCASSPGQYYEQYFGPGTRLTVT.

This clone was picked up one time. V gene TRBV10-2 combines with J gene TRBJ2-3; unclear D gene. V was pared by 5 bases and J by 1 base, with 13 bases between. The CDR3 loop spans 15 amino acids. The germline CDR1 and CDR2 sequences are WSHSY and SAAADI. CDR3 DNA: TGCGCCAGCAGTTTTACCCCCCGGGGCACAGATACGCAGTATTTT. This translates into CASSFTPRGTDTQYF.

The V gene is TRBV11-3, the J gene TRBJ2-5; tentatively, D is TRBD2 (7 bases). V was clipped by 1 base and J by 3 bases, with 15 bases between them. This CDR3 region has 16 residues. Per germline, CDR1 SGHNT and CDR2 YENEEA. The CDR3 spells CASSLGSGGLEETQYF. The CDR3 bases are TGTGCCAGCAGCTTAGGTTCCGGGGGGCTAGAAGAGACCCAGTACTTC.

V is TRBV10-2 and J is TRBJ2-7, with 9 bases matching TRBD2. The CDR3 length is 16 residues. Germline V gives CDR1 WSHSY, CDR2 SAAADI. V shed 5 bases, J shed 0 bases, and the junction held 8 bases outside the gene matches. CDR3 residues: CASSTAGGGLSYEQYF. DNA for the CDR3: TGCGCCAGCAGTACCGCGGGAGGGGGCCTCTCCTACGAGCAGTACTTC.

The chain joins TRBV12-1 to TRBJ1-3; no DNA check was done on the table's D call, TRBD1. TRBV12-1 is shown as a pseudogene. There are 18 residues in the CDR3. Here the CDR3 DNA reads TGTGCCAGCAGCTTTCATCCCTCGGACAGGGGGCCTGGAAACACCATATATTTT. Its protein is CASSFHPSDRGPGNTIYF.

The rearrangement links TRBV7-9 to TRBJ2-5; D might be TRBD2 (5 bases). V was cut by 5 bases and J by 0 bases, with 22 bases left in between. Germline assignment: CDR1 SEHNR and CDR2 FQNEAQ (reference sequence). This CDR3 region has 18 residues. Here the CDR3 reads CASSTEGGKDADQETQYF. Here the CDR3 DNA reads TGTGCCAGCAGCACAGAGGGTGGCAAGGACGCCGACCAAGAGACCCAGTACTTC.

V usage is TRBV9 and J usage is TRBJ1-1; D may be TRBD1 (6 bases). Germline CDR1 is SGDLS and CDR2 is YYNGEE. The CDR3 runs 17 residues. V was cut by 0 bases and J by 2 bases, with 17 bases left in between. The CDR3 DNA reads TGTGCCAGCAGCGTAGCCCCGGGGGGCAGCTTAAACACTGAAGCTTTCTTT. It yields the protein CASSVAPGGSLNTEAFF.

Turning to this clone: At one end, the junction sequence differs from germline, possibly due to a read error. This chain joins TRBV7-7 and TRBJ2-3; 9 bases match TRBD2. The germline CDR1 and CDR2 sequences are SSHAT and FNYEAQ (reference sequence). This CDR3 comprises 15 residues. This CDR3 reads CASSLVAGGADTQYF. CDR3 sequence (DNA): TGTGCTAGCAGCTTAGTGGCGGGGGGGGCGGATACGCAGTATTTT.

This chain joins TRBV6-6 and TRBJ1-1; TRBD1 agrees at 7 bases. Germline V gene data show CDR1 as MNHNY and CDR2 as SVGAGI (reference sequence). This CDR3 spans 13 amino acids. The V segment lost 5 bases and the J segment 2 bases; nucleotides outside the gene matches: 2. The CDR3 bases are TGTGCCAGCAGTAGACAGGGAAACACTGAAGCTTTCTTT. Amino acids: CASSRQGNTEAFF.

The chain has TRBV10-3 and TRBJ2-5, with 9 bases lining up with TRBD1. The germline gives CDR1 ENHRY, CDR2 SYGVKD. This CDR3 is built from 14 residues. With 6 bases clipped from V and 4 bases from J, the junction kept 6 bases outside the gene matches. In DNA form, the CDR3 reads TGTGCCATCAGCTCGGGACAGGGAGGAGAGACCCAGTACTTC. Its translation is CAISSGQGGETQYF.

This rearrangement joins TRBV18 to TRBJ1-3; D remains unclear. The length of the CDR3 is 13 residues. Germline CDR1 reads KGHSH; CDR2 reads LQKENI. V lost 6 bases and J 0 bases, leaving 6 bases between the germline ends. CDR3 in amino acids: CASSADSGNTIYF. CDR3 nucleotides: TGTGCCAGCTCGGCAGACTCTGGAAACACCATATATTTT.

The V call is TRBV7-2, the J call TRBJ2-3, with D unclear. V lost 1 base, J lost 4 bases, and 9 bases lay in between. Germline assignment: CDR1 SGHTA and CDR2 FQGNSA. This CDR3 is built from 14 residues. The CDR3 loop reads CASSLETPPDTQYF. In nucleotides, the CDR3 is TGTGCCAGCAGCTTAGAGACACCCCCAGATACGCAGTATTTT.

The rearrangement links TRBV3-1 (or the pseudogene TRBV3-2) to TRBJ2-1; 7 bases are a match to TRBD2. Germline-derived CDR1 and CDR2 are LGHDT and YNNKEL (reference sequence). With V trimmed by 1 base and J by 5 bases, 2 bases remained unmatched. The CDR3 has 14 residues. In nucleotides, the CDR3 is TGTGCCAGCAGCCAAGGCCTAGCGGACAATGAGCAGTTCTTC. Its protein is CASSQGLADNEQFF.

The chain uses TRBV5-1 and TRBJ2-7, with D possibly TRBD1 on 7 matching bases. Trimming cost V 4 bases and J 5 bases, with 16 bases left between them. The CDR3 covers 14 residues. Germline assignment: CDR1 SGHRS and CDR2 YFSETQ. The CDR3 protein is CASSGGDSVNEQYF. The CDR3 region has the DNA TGCGCCAGCAGCGGCGGGGACAGTGTCAACGAGCAGTACTTC.